This TCR beta chain was recovered during a study of shared clonotypes between healthy human individuals. Study overall: The cohort had a couple of women and a few men, ages 18 to 49.

Study outcomes and limitations: Despite large depth, rarefaction showed incomplete sorted-subset sequencing. Clonotype sharing among donors, it was expected, would be affected by sequencing depth. Non-shared clonotypes had lower generation probabilities than those shared by all four donors.

Note on this clone: Its antigen is unidentified.

Trimming removed 2 bases from V and 7 bases from J, with 15 bases in between. This CDR3 has 16 amino acids. CDR1 and CDR2 (germline): SEHNR, FQNEAQ (reference sequence). Repertoires were generated with immunoSEQ multiplex PCR, while TCRdb's copy carries only in-frame clones and drops some. The table shows more than 2 million clones, with approximately 94% occurring only once. This TCR derives from a young man in good health. The chain uses TRBV7-9 and TRBJ1-6; weak D call: TRBD1 (5 bases). Sample: naive CD4+ T cells sorted from blood. Subset noted: CD45RA+ positively selected. DNA of the CDR3: TGTGCCAGCAGCTTATCGGATCTGGGGCCAAATTCACCCCTCCACTTT. Translated, it gives CASSLSDLGPNSPLHF.